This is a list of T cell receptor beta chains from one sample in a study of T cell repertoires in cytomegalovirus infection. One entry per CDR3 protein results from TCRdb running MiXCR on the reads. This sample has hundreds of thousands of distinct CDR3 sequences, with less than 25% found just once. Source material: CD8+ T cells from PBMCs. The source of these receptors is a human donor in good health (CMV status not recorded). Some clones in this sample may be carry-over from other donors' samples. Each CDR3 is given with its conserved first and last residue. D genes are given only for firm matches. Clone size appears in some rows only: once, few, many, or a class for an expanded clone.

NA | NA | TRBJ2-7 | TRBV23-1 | CASSQSHSSYEQYF | TGCGCCAGCAGTCAATCCCACAGCTCCTACGAGCAGTACTTC
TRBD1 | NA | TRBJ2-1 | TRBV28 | CASSESPGQGAGNEQFF | TGTGCCAGCAGTGAGAGTCCGGGACAGGGGGCTGGGAATGAGCAGTTCTTC
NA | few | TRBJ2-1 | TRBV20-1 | CSARGAVDYNEQFF | TGCAGTGCTAGAGGTGCTGTCGACTACAATGAGCAGTTCTTC
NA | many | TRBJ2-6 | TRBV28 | CASSRLAGALRANVLTF | TGTGCCAGCAGTCGGTTGGCGGGGGCCTTAAGGGCCAACGTCCTGACTTTC
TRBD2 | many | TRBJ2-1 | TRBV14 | CASSQVAGGYNEQFF | TGTGCCAGCAGCCAAGTAGCGGGGGGTTACAATGAGCAGTTCTTC
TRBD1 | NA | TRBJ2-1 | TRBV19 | CASKLGTATYNEQFF | TGTGCCAGTAAACTCGGGACAGCCACCTACAATGAGCAGTTCTTC
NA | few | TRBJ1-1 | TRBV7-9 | CASSSGEYREAFF | TGTGCCAGCAGCTCAGGTGAATACAGGGAAGCTTTCTTT
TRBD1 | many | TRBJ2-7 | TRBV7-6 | CASSNTRDRAYEQYF | TGTGCCAGCAGTAACACCCGGGACAGGGCCTACGAGCAGTACTTC
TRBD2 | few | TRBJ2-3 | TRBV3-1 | CASSPAGGHADTQYF | TGTGCCAGCAGCCCTGCGGGGGGGCACGCAGATACGCAGTATTTT
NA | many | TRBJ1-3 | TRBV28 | CASSSNQASSGNTIYF | TGTGCCAGCAGTTCAAATCAGGCGAGCTCTGGAAACACCATATATTTT
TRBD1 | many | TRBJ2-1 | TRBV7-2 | CASSGMHRGNEQFF | TGTGCCAGCAGCGGGATGCACAGGGGGAATGAGCAGTTCTTC
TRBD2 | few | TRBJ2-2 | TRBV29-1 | CSVWTSGTGELFF | TGCAGCGTTTGGACTAGCGGCACCGGGGAGCTGTTTTTT
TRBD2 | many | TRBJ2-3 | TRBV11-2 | CASSSAPGLPTDTQYF | TGTGCCAGCAGCTCCGCACCGGGACTACCCACAGATACGCAGTATTTT
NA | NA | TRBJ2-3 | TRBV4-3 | CASSQFVSSDTQYF | TGCGCCAGCAGCCAATTCGTCTCTTCAGATACGCAGTATTTT
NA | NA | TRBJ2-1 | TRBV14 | CASSQARGPYNEQFF | TGTGCCAGCAGCCAAGCGCGGGGCCCCTACAATGAGCAGTTCTTC
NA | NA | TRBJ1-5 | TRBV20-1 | CSARVGVSSNQPQHF | TGCAGTGCTAGGGTGGGTGTCTCGAGCAATCAGCCCCAGCATTTT
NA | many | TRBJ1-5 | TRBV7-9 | CASSLPGNQPQHF | TGTGCCAGCAGCTTGCCAGGGAATCAGCCCCAGCATTTT
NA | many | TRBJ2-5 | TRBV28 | CASSLEPPETQYF | TGTGCCAGCAGTTTAGAACCTCCAGAGACCCAGTACTTC
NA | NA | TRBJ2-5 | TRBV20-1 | CSVSNRESETQYF | TGCAGTGTTAGCAACAGGGAATCGGAGACCCAGTACTTC
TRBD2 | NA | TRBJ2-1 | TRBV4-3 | CASSPGVAGVRQPEQFF | TGCGCCAGCAGCCCCGGGGTAGCGGGGGTCCGTCAACCTGAGCAGTTCTTC
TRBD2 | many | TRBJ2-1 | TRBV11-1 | CASSLLGSGMSSYNEQFF | TGTGCCAGCAGCTTGTTAGGTAGCGGGATGAGCTCCTACAATGAGCAGTTCTTC
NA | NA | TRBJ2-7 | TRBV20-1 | CSARGREKYEQYF | TGCAGTGCTAGAGGGCGGGAAAAGTACGAGCAGTACTTC
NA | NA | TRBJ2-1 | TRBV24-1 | CATSANGGRGNEQFF | TGTGCCACCAGTGCCAACGGCGGCAGGGGCAATGAGCAGTTCTTC
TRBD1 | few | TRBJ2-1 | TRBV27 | CASSHGQGSYNEQFF | TGTGCCAGCAGTCACGGACAGGGGAGTTACAATGAGCAGTTCTTC
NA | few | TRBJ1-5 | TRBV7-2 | CASTHGLIEPQHF | TGTGCCAGCACCCACGGGCTTATTGAGCCCCAGCATTTT
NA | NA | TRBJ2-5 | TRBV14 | CVSSQEGVGYQETQYF | TGTGTCAGCAGCCAAGAAGGAGTCGGATACCAAGAGACCCAGTACTTC
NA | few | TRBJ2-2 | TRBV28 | CASSLWRGTGELFF | TGTGCCAGCAGTTTATGGAGGGGCACCGGGGAGCTGTTTTTT
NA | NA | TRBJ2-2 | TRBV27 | CASSLSSPRRELFF | TGTGCCAGCAGTTTATCGTCACCACGGAGGGAGCTGTTTTTT
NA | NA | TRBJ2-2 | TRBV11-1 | CAISTNPNTGELFF | TGTGCCATTTCGACAAACCCAAACACCGGGGAGCTGTTTTTT
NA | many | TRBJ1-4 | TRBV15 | CATSRDREGNLKLFF | TGTGCCACCAGCAGAGATCGAGAAGGGAATCTCAAACTGTTTTTT
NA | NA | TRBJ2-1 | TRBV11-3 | CASSLRGPLYSNEQFF | TGTGCCAGCAGCTTAAGGGGCCCCCTCTACAGCAATGAGCAGTTCTTC
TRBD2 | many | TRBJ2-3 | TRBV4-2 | CASSSRTRLAGDLDTQYF | TGTGCCAGCAGCTCCCGCACCCGACTAGCGGGGGACCTGGATACGCAGTATTTT